The source of this T cell receptor (beta chain) is a study of human T cells and chemical hapten exposure. As for the study in general: TCR yield per sample varied, mainly due to pooled library volumes. Study outcomes and limitations: Once DPC sensitization occurred, TCRs above 1 in 1000 frequency showed no change. Because all patients had alopecia, their immune responses might differ from healthy ones.

CDR3 size: 15 residues. V lost 6 bases and J lost 0, with 12 bases in between. The germline V gene encodes CDR1 MNHEY and CDR2 SVGEGT. This clonotype was seen ten or more times. Its antigen is not identified. From the RACE reads, TCRdb called clonotypes with MiXCR, one entry per CDR3 protein. The sample consists of 34,000 or so distinct CDR3 sequences, about a tenth of them appearing once. Time point noted: pre-sensitization, week 0. Treatment noted: therapeutic diphenylcyclopropenone sensitization with weekly scalp DPC. Researchers extracted total RNA from unfractionated whole blood. Prior to each patch test being applied, blood was drawn.

The chain joins TRBV6-2 or TRBV6-3 to TRBJ2-1; D is ambiguous. Sample: whole blood, taken in connection with sensitization to the hapten diphenylcyclopropenone (DPC). The source is a man aged 45-65 years with alopecia areata. Some clones in this sample may be carry-over from other donors' samples. This chain's CDR3 is CASSSDGRSYNEQFF. CDR3 nucleotide sequence: TGTGCCAGCAGCTCTGACGGACGCTCCTACAATGAGCAGTTCTTC.